One and the same sample provided the 30 T cell receptor beta chains below, sequenced in a study of cytomegalovirus exposure and HLA in healthy donors. Sequencing used immunoSEQ multiplex PCR; TCRdb keeps in-frame clones, though not all of them. The sample yields 150,000 to 200,000 clones, approximately 84% seen once. Sample: PBMCs. The receptors come from a man in his thirties or forties in good health and CMV-seropositive.

This sequence joins TRBV5-4 and TRBJ2-7, with 14 bases lining up with TRBD2. With 5 bases clipped from V and 7 bases from J, the junction kept 11 bases outside the gene matches. Germline assignment: CDR1 SGHNT and CDR2 YYREEE (reference sequence). This CDR3 region has 16 residues. In DNA, the CDR3 is TGTGCCAGCAGTCAGGGGACTAGCGGGAGAGGAGGGGAGCAGTACTTC. Its translation is CASSQGTSGRGGEQYF. Drawing the rest from reference TRBV5-4 and TRBJ2-7, the complete variable domain is ETGVTQSPTHLIKTRGQQVTLRCSSQSGHNTVSWYQQALGQGPQFIFQYYREEENGRGNFPPRFSGLQFPNYSSELNVNALELDDSALYLCASSQGTSGRGGEQYFGPGTRLTVT.

The chain joins TRBV28 to TRBJ2-3; 7 bases map to TRBD1. V shed 7 bases, J shed 4 bases, and the junction held 11 bases outside the gene matches. This CDR3 comprises 15 residues. Germline CDR1 is MDHEN and CDR2 is SYDVKM. CDR3 in amino acids: CASIGQEESADTQYF. CDR3 bases: TGTGCCAGCATTGGACAGGAGGAGAGTGCAGATACGCAGTATTTT.

The chain recombines TRBV28 with TRBJ2-1, with TRBD1 matching 8 bases. The CDR3 consists of 14 residues. Germline CDR1 and CDR2: MDHEN and SYDVKM. V gave up 7 bases and J gave up 4 bases; unmatched junction bases: 6. CDR3 in amino acids: CASNGRGHYNEQFF. In DNA form, the CDR3 reads TGTGCCAGCAACGGCAGGGGGCATTACAATGAGCAGTTCTTC.

This clone was observed once. This chain joins TRBV18 and TRBJ1-1; D is unclear. This CDR3 is built from 13 residues. Germline-derived CDR1 and CDR2 are KGHSH and LQKENI. The V end lost 3 bases, the J end lost 11 bases, and 16 bases lay between the germline ends. Here the CDR3 DNA reads TGTGCCAGCTCACCCAAGGAGGCGCACGAGGCTTTCTTT. Translation gives CASSPKEAHEAFF.

The chain joins TRBV4-1 to TRBJ2-7, with TRBD1 matching 9 bases. CDR1 is MGHRA and CDR2 is YSYEKL in the germline V gene. This CDR3 spans 16 amino acids. The J segment lost 4 bases and the V segment lost 1 base, leaving 8 bases of the junction unmatched. CDR3 coding DNA: TGCGCCAGCAGCCAAGCCCCGGGGACAGGGACGTACGAGCAGTACTTC. It codes for CASSQAPGTGTYEQYF.

The chain is built from TRBV2 and TRBJ2-6; unclear D gene. Germline values: CDR1 SNHLY, CDR2 FYNNEI. Between the trimmed V and J ends, which lost 6 bases and 4 bases, there was a span of 10 bases. The CDR3 loop spans 14 amino acids. The CDR3 region is CASSARSGANVLTF. The CDR3 DNA reads TGTGCCAGCAGCGCCAGGTCGGGGGCCAACGTCCTGACTTTC. Variable domain in full (rest from reference TRBV2 and TRBJ2-6): EPEVTQTPSHQVTQMGQEVILRCVPISNHLYFYWYRQILGQKVEFLVSFYNNEISEKSEIFDDQFSVERPDGSNFTLKIRSTKLEDSAMYFCASSARSGANVLTFGAGSRLTVL.

The chain uses TRBV28 and TRBJ2-7; D may be TRBD1 (5 bases). The V and J ends lost 5 bases and 2 bases respectively, with 13 bases between them. Germline V CDR1 and CDR2: MDHEN, SYDVKM. This CDR3 is 14 amino acids long. The CDR3 DNA is TGTGCCAGCAGTACAGACAGAGGACCCTACGAGCAGTACTTC. Its protein product is CASSTDRGPYEQYF. The full variable domain, completed using reference TRBV28 and TRBJ2-7, is DVKVTQSSRYLVKRTGEKVFLECVQDMDHENMFWYRQDPGLGLRLIYFSYDVKMKEKGDIPEGYSVSREKKERFSLILESASTNQTSMYLCASSTDRGPYEQYFGPGTRLTVT.

V gene TRBV6-5 combines with J gene TRBJ2-7, with D maybe TRBD2 (5 bases). The CDR3 has 14 residues. Trimming stripped 6 bases from V and 3 bases from J, with 15 bases between. CDR1 is MNHEY, CDR2 SVGAGI, per germline. CDR3 bases: TGTGCCAGCAGCCTCAGGCCCGCGGGCTACGAGCAGTACTTC. Amino acids: CASSLRPAGYEQYF.

J is TRBJ2-2 and V is TRBV28, with D possibly matching TRBD1 (5 bases). The CDR3 is 15 amino acids. The V end lost 8 bases, the J end lost 1 base, and 14 bases lay between the germline ends. The germline V gene has CDR1 MDHEN and CDR2 SYDVKM. In nucleotides, the CDR3 is TGTGCCAGCCAGACAGCTCACTTGAACACCGGGGAGCTGTTTTTT. Amino acid sequence: CASQTAHLNTGELFF.

The chain uses TRBV6-6 and TRBJ1-4; D is uncertain. CDR1 MNHNY and CDR2 SVGAGI come from the germline V gene (reference sequence). The V and J ends lost 3 bases and 0 bases respectively, with 8 bases between them. The CDR3 consists of 15 residues. This chain's CDR3 is CASSYRRATNEKLFF. CDR3 coding DNA: TGTGCCAGCAGTTATCGTCGAGCAACTAATGAAAAACTGTTTTTT.

V gene TRBV2 combines with J gene TRBJ2-3; 11 bases are a match to TRBD2. This CDR3 region has 15 residues. V lost 6 bases to trimming and J lost 2 bases; unmatched junction nucleotides: 4. Germline CDR1 and CDR2: SNHLY and FYNNEI. The CDR3 reads CASRGTSGHTDTQYF. The CDR3 bases are TGTGCCAGCAGGGGGACTAGCGGACACACAGATACGCAGTATTTT.

The chain joins TRBV18 to TRBJ1-5, with D possibly being TRBD1 (6 bases). CDR1 is KGHSH and CDR2 is LQKENI in the germline V gene. The CDR3 has 15 residues. Trimming removed 4 bases from V and 7 bases from J, with 17 bases in between. DNA of the CDR3: TGTGCCAGCTCACACAGGGAGGGGCAAAACCAGCCCCAGCATTTT. Translated: CASSHREGQNQPQHF.

This clone was picked up one time. CDR3 region: CASSLLEVWEQYF. CDR3 in DNA: TGTGCCAGCAGCTTATTAGAGGTTTGGGAGCAGTACTTC. The gene calls are TRBV11-2 and TRBJ2-7; no reliable D call. V was pared by 2 bases and J by 7 bases, with 12 bases between. The CDR3 is made up of 13 amino acids. Germline CDR1 and CDR2: SGHAT and FQNNGV.

The gene calls are TRBV11-2 and TRBJ2-2; a weak D match, TRBD2 (6 bases). The germline V and J ends were trimmed by 1 base and 7 bases, with 13 bases remaining between them. Germline lookup yields CDR1 SGHAT and CDR2 FQNNGV. This CDR3 has 15 residues. CDR3 bases: TGTGCCAGCAGCTTAGGAATACCGGGGGTCGGGGAGCTGTTTTTT. Amino acid sequence: CASSLGIPGVGELFF.

This clone came up a few times. The V gene is TRBV13, the J gene TRBJ2-1, with 9 bases lining up with TRBD1. Unmatched junction bases numbered 5, after V lost 8 bases and J lost 3 bases. Germline V gene data show CDR1 as PRHDT and CDR2 as FYEKMQ (reference sequence). This CDR3 is built from 14 residues. The CDR3 loop is CASLWGQGYNEQFF. The CDR3 DNA is TGTGCCAGCCTCTGGGGACAGGGCTACAATGAGCAGTTCTTC.

The V gene is TRBV4-1, the J gene TRBJ2-3, with 8 bases fitting TRBD2. The CDR3 is 17 residues long. V trimming: 0 bases; J trimming: 4 bases; junction bases outside the gene matches: 9. Germline loops: CDR1 MGHRA, CDR2 YSYEKL. CDR3 bases: TGCGCCAGCAGCCAAGAGGTAGCGGGGCCCGGAGCAGATACGCAGTATTTT. Amino acids: CASSQEVAGPGADTQYF.

The rearrangement uses TRBV5-1 and TRBJ2-5, with TRBD2 matching 7 bases. Trimming at V came to 3 bases and at J to 3 bases, leaving 8 bases not matched to a gene. The CDR3 runs to 15 residues. The germline V gene encodes CDR1 SGHRS and CDR2 YFSETQ. DNA for the CDR3: TGCGCCAGCAGCTCCTGGGGGGGACGTGAAGAGACCCAGTACTTC. Translating it yields CASSSWGGREETQYF.

The rearrangement links TRBV7-2 to TRBJ1-6; no clear D. Between the trimmed V and J ends, which lost 8 bases and 4 bases, there was a span of 18 bases. CDR1 is SGHTA and CDR2 is FQGNSA in the germline V gene. This CDR3 comprises 16 residues. This chain's CDR3 is CASVTGQEGYNSPLHF. In DNA, the CDR3 is TGTGCCAGCGTTACCGGCCAGGAAGGTTATAATTCACCCCTCCACTTT. The full variable domain, with the rest looked up from reference TRBV7-2 and TRBJ1-6, is GAGVSQSPSNKVTEKGKDVELRCDPISGHTALYWYRQSLGQGLEFLIYFQGNSAPDKSGLPSDRFSAERTGGSVSTLTIQRTQQEDSAVYLCASVTGQEGYNSPLHFGNGTRLTVT.

The chain combines TRBV28 with TRBJ2-5; TRBD2 aligns across 14 bases. Trimming at V came to 2 bases and at J to 5 bases, leaving 13 bases not matched to a gene. The CDR3 has 19 residues. CDR1 and CDR2 from the germline V gene are MDHEN and SYDVKM. This chain's CDR3 is CASSLTPGLAGVSGETQYF. CDR3 nucleotide sequence: TGTGCCAGCAGTTTAACTCCGGGACTAGCGGGGGTCTCTGGGGAGACCCAGTACTTC.

The rearrangement joins TRBV28 to TRBJ2-7; 9 nucleotides line up with TRBD1. J gave up 2 bases and V 6 bases, and 8 bases lay outside the gene matches. This CDR3 region has 15 residues. Per the germline V gene, CDR1 is MDHEN and CDR2 is SYDVKM. CDR3 sequence: CASRKPTGGTYEQYF. DNA for the CDR3: TGTGCCAGCAGAAAGCCCACAGGGGGCACCTACGAGCAGTACTTC. Combining the CDR3 with reference TRBV28 and TRBJ2-7 gives the whole variable domain DVKVTQSSRYLVKRTGEKVFLECVQDMDHENMFWYRQDPGLGLRLIYFSYDVKMKEKGDIPEGYSVSREKKERFSLILESASTNQTSMYLCASRKPTGGTYEQYFGPGTRLTVT.

This rearrangement joins TRBV7-2 to TRBJ2-1; 8 positions match TRBD2. The CDR3 has 17 amino acids. Germline CDR1 and CDR2: SGHTA and FQGNSA. After removal of 4 bases from V and 4 bases from J, the junction contained 12 bases not matched to a gene. The CDR3 DNA reads TGTGCCAGCAGCTCCGAGGGGCTAGCGGGCCGATACAATGAGCAGTTCTTC. Amino acid sequence: CASSSEGLAGRYNEQFF.

This chain joins TRBV7-3 and TRBJ2-3; 9 bases match TRBD2. Looked up from germline, CDR1 is SGHTA and CDR2 is FQGTGA. The J segment lost 2 bases and the V segment lost 5 bases, leaving 5 bases of the junction unmatched. The CDR3 runs 15 residues. The CDR3 is CASSVAGATTDTQYF. CDR3 in DNA: TGTGCCAGCAGCGTAGCGGGGGCCACCACAGATACGCAGTATTTT.

This rearrangement joins TRBV27 to TRBJ2-6, with TRBD1 identical over 9 bases. The trim removed 3 bases at V and 3 bases at J, leaving 12 bases unmatched. Germline loops: CDR1 MNHEY, CDR2 SMNVEV (reference sequence). There are 19 residues in the CDR3. CDR3 protein: CASSFRDRVIGRGANVLTF. The DNA for the CDR3 is TGTGCCAGCAGTTTCCGGGACAGGGTTATTGGTCGTGGGGCCAACGTCCTGACTTTC.

The J gene is TRBJ2-3, the V gene TRBV5-1, with 10 bases lining up with TRBD1. V shed 2 bases and J 1 base; nucleotides not matched to a gene: 1. The V gene's germline CDR1 is SGHRS and CDR2 YFSETQ. This CDR3 is 15 amino acids long. The CDR3 loop reads CASSFGTGGTDTQYF. CDR3 sequence (DNA): TGCGCCAGCAGCTTCGGGACAGGGGGCACAGATACGCAGTATTTT. The full variable domain, with the rest looked up from reference TRBV5-1 and TRBJ2-3, is KAGVTQTPRYLIKTRGQQVTLSCSPISGHRSVSWYQQTPGQGLQFLFEYFSETQRNKGNFPGRFSGRQFSNSRSEMNVSTLELGDSALYLCASSFGTGGTDTQYFGPGTRLTVL.

The chain couples TRBV18 to TRBJ1-2; a possible D gene is TRBD1 (6 bases). The V and J ends lost 2 bases and 8 bases respectively, with 12 bases between them. The CDR3 has 13 amino acids. From germline, CDR1 is KGHSH and CDR2 LQKENI. CDR3 protein: CASSPLDSNGYTF. CDR3 bases: TGTGCCAGCTCACCATTGGACAGTAACGGCTACACCTTC.

This clone was observed a single time. J is TRBJ1-4 and V is TRBV6-5, with 8 bases fitting TRBD1. CDR3 length: 15 amino acids. V shed 2 bases, J shed 6 bases, and the junction held 5 bases outside the gene matches. Per germline, CDR1 MNHEY and CDR2 SVGAGI. DNA of the CDR3: TGTGCCAGCAGTTACCCCACGGACAGGGATGAAAAACTGTTTTTT. Amino acid sequence: CASSYPTDRDEKLFF.

The V call is TRBV30, the J call TRBJ2-5, with a tentative D call TRBD1 (6 bases). This CDR3 contains 15 residues. The V and J ends lost 0 bases and 4 bases respectively, with 15 bases between them. The germline CDR1 and CDR2 sequences are GTSNPN and SVGIG (reference sequence). The CDR3: CAWSVPRGIIETQYF. The CDR3 DNA follows: TGTGCCTGGAGTGTACCGAGGGGGATTATAGAGACCCAGTACTTC.

The rearrangement links TRBV29-1 to TRBJ2-5; D is uncertain. The CDR3 runs to 12 residues. V dropped 4 bases and J dropped 2 bases, with 8 bases sitting between them. Germline CDR1 reads SQVTM; CDR2 reads ANQGSEA. The CDR3 DNA is TGCAGCGTTGGGAGAGTTCAAGAGACCCAGTACTTC. It is translated as CSVGRVQETQYF.

The rearrangement links TRBV30 to TRBJ1-1; D unresolved. This CDR3 has 13 amino acids. V lost 0 bases and J lost 5, with 10 bases in between. The germline V gene has CDR1 GTSNPN and CDR2 SVGIG (reference sequence). Written as DNA, the CDR3 is TGTGCCTGGAGTGTTCAGGCGGGGACTGAAGCTTTCTTT. This sequence encodes CAWSVQAGTEAFF.

The chain recombines TRBV12-2 with TRBJ2-7; no check of the table's D call, TRBD2, against the DNA was made. TRBV12-2 is listed as a pseudogene. This CDR3 has 14 residues. Here the CDR3 DNA reads TGTGCAAGTCGCCGCCCGGGACTAGGAAGCGAGCAGTACTTC. Protein sequence: CASRRPGLGSEQYF.